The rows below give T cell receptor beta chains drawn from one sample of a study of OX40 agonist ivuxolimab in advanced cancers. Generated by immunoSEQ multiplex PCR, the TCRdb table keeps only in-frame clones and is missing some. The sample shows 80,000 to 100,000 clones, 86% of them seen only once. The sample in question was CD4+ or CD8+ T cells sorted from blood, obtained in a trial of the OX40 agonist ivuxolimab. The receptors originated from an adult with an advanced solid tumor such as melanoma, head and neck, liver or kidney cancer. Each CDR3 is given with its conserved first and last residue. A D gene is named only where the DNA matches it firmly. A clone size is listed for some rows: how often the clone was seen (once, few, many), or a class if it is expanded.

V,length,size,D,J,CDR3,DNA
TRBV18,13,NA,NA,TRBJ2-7,CASSLVGTGEQYF,TGTGCCAGCTCACTGGTAGGGACTGGAGAGCAGTACTTC
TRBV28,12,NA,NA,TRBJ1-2,CASRGSVYGYTF,TGTGCCAGCAGGGGGTCGGTCTATGGCTACACCTTC
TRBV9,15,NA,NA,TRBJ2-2,CASSVGVGATGELFF,TGTGCCAGCAGCGTAGGAGTAGGGGCCACCGGGGAGCTGTTTTTT
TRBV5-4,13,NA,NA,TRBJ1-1,CASSFRQNTEAFF,TGTGCCAGCAGCTTTAGGCAGAACACTGAAGCTTTCTTT
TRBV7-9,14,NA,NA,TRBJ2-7,CASSVSGFGHEQYF,TGTGCCAGCAGCGTAAGCGGATTTGGGCACGAGCAGTACTTC
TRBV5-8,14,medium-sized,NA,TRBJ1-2,CASTPRLANYGYTF,TGTGCCAGCACTCCGAGGTTAGCTAACTATGGCTACACCTTC
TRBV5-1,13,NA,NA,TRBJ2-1,CASSLAAANEQFF,TGCGCCAGCAGCTTGGCAGCGGCCAATGAGCAGTTCTTC
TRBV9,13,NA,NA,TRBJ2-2,CASTTGNTGELFF,TGTGCCAGCACGACAGGGAACACCGGGGAGCTGTTTTTT
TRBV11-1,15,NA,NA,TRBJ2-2,CASSPEPDLTGELFF,TGTGCCAGCAGCCCCGAACCGGACCTCACCGGGGAGCTGTTTTTT
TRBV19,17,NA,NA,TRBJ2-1,CASSIDGSESSYNEQFF,TGTGCCAGTAGTATAGATGGTAGCGAGAGCTCCTACAATGAGCAGTTCTTC
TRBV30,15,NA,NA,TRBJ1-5,CAWTDGGDPNQPQHF,TGTGCCTGGACGGATGGAGGGGACCCCAATCAGCCCCAGCATTTT
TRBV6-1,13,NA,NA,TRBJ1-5,CASGAGANQPQHF,TGTGCCAGCGGGGCAGGAGCTAATCAGCCCCAGCATTTT
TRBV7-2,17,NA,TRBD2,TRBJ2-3,CASMKGSGRVRGDTQYF,TGTGCCAGCATGAAGGGGAGCGGGAGGGTCCGGGGGGATACGCAGTATTTT
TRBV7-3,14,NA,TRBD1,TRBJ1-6,CASSLQGARSPLHF,TGTGCCAGCAGCTTACAGGGGGCGCGGTCACCCCTCCACTTT
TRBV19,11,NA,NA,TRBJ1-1,CASRGVAEAFF,TGTGCCAGTAGGGGGGTGGCTGAAGCTTTCTTT
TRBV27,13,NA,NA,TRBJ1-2,CASSPHGGEGYTF,TGTGCCAGCAGCCCTCACGGAGGCGAGGGCTACACCTTC
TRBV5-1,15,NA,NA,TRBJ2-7,CASSLSASVSYEQYF,TGCGCCAGCAGCTTGTCGGCCAGTGTATCCTACGAGCAGTACTTC
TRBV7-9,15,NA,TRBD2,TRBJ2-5,CASSLGGGSQETQYF,TGTGCCAGCAGCTTAGGGGGGGGTTCGCAAGAGACCCAGTACTTC
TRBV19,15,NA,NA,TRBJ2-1,CASSIGGTSYNEQFF,TGTGCCAGTAGTATAGGGGGAACCTCCTACAATGAGCAGTTCTTC
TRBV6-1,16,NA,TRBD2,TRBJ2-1,CASSELGAGDYNEQFF,TGTGCCAGCAGTGAACTCGGAGCGGGGGACTACAATGAGCAGTTCTTC
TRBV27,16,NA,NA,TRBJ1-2,CASRPKLTGAPYGYTF,TGTGCCAGCAGGCCGAAATTGACAGGCGCTCCCTATGGCTACACCTTC
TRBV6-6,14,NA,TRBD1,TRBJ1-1,CASSEGQGFTEAFF,TGTGCCAGCAGTGAGGGACAGGGGTTCACTGAAGCTTTCTTT
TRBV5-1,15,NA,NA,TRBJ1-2,CASSPSGPPNYGYTF,TGCGCCAGCAGCCCCTCGGGGCCTCCTAACTATGGCTACACCTTC
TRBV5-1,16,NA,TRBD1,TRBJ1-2,CASSVDRETSYYGYTF,TGCGCCAGCAGCGTGGACAGGGAAACATCTTACTATGGCTACACCTTC
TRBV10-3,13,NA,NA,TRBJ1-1,CAISPHTQGEAFF,TGTGCCATCAGCCCGCACACACAGGGCGAAGCTTTCTTT
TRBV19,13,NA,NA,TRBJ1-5,CASSIVADQPQHF,TGTGCCAGTAGTATAGTAGCCGATCAGCCCCAGCATTTT
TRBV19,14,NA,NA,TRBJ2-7,CASSIGGGSYEQYF,TGTGCCAGTAGTATAGGAGGGGGGTCCTACGAGCAGTACTTC
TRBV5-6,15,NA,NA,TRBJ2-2,CASSLLGRRAGELFF,TGTGCCAGCAGCTTGTTAGGAAGGAGGGCCGGGGAGCTGTTTTTT
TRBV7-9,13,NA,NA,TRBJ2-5,CASSLANQETQYF,TGTGCCAGCAGCTTGGCGAACCAAGAGACCCAGTACTTC
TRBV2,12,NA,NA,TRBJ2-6,CASQQGPSVLTF,TGTGCCAGCCAACAGGGCCCCTCGGTCCTGACTTTC
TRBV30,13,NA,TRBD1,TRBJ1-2,CAVHRQGGYGYTF,TGTGCCGTCCATAGACAGGGAGGCTATGGCTACACCTTC
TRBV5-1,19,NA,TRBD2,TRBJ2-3,CASSFKLAARLTSTDTQYF,TGCGCCAGCAGCTTTAAACTAGCGGCCCGTCTCACTTCCACAGATACGCAGTATTTT
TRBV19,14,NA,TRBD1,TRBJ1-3,CARRQGGSGNTIYF,TGTGCCCGTAGACAGGGCGGCTCTGGAAACACCATATATTTT
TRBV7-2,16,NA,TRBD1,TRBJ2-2,CASSLGTGMGTGELFF,TGTGCCAGCAGCTTAGGGACAGGGATGGGCACCGGGGAGCTGTTTTTT
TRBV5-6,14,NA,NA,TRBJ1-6,CASSLGQYNSPLHF,TGTGCCAGCAGCTTGGGCCAGTATAATTCACCCCTCCACTTT
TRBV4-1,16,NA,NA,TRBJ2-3,CASSQDLGVSGDTQYF,TGCGCCAGCAGCCAAGATCTGGGGGTTAGTGGGGATACGCAGTATTTT
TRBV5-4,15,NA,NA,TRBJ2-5,CASSLVASPQETQYF,TGTGCCAGCAGCTTGGTCGCTAGCCCCCAGGAGACCCAGTACTTC
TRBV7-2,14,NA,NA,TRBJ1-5,CASSLEPGNQPQHF,TGTGCCAGCAGCTTGGAACCCGGGAATCAGCCCCAGCATTTT
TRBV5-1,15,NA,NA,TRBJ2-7,CASSLAVDSLYEQYF,TGCGCCAGCAGCTTGGCGGTGGACAGTCTGTACGAGCAGTACTTC
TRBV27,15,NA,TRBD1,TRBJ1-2,CASRSQGGAGYGYTF,TGTGCCAGCAGGTCCCAAGGGGGCGCTGGCTATGGCTACACCTTC
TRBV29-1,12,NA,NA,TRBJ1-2,CSVAGQNYGYTF,TGCAGCGTTGCAGGGCAGAACTATGGCTACACCTTC
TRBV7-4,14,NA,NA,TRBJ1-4,CASSRSDWYEKLFF,TGTGCCAGCAGCCGGTCAGACTGGTATGAAAAACTGTTTTTT